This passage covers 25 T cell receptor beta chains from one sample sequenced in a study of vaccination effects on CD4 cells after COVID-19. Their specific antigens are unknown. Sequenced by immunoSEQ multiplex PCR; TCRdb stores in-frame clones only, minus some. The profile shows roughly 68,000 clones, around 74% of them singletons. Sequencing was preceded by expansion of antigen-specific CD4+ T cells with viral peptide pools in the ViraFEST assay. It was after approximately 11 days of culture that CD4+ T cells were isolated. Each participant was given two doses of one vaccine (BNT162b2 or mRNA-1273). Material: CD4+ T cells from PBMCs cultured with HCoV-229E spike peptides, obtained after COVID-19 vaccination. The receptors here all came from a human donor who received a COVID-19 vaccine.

CDR3: CASSVTGGSNYGYTF. CDR3 nucleotides: TGTGCCAGCAGTGTGACAGGGGGCTCTAACTATGGCTACACCTTC. The rearrangement uses TRBV28 and TRBJ1-2; 10 nucleotides agree with TRBD1. CDR3 length: 15 amino acids. V lost 5 bases and J lost 0; bases outside the gene matches: 3. The V gene's germline CDR1 is MDHEN and CDR2 SYDVKM.

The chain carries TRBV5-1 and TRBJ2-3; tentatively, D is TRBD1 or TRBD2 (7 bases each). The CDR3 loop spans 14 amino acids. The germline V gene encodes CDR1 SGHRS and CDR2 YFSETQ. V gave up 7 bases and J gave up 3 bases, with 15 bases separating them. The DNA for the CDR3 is TGCGCCAGCGGGGAGGGGGCTGGTACAGATACGCAGTATTTT. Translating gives CASGEGAGTDTQYF.

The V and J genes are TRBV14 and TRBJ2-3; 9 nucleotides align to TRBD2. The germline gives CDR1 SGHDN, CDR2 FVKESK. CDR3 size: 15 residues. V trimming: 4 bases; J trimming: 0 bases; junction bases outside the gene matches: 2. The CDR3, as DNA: TGTGCCAGCAGCCTTACTAGCGGGAGCACAGATACGCAGTATTTT. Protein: CASSLTSGSTDTQYF.

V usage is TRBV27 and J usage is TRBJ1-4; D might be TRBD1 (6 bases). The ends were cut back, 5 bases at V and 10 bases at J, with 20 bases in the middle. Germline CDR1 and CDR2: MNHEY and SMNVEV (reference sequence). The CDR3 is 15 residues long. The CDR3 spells CASSPSRTQGGKLFF. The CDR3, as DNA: TGTGCCAGCAGTCCATCCCGGACCCAAGGGGGAAAACTGTTTTTT.

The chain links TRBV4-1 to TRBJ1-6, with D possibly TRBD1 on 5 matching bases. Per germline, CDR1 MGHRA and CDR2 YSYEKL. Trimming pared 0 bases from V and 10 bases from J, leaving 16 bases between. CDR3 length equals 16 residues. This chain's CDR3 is CASSQEVQGSGSPLHF. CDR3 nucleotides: TGCGCCAGCAGCCAAGAGGTCCAGGGATCAGGATCACCCCTCCACTTT.

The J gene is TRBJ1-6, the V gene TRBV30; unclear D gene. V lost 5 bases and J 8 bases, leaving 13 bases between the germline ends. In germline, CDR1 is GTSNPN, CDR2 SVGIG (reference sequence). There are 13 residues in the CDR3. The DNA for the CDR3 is TGTGCCTGGGGTATCGGCGGCCATTCACCCCTCCACTTT. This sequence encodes CAWGIGGHSPLHF.

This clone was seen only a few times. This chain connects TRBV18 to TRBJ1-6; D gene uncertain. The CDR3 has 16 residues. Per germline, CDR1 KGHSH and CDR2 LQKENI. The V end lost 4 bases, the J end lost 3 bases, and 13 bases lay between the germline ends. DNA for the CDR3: TGTGCCAGCTCACGCGAGGCTCCTGGCTATAATTCACCCCTCCACTTT. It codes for CASSREAPGYNSPLHF.

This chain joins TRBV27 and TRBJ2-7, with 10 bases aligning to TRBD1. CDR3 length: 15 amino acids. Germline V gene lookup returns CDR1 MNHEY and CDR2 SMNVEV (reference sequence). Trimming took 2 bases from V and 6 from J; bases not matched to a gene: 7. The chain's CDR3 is CASSLSRDRGGEQYV. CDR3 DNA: TGTGCCAGCAGTTTAAGCCGGGACAGGGGAGGCGAGCAGTACGTC.

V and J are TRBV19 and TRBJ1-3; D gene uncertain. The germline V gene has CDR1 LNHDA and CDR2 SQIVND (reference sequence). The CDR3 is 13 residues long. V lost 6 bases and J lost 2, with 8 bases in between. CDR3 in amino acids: CASRNTAGNTIYF. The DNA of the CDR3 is TGTGCCAGTAGGAACACCGCTGGAAACACCATATATTTT.

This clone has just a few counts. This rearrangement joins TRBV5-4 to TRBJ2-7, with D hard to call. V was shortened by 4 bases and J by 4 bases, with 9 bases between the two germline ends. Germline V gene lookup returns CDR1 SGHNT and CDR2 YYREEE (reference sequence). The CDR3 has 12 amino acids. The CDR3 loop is CASSADGYEQYV. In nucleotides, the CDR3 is TGTGCCAGCAGCGCTGACGGTTACGAGCAGTACGTC.

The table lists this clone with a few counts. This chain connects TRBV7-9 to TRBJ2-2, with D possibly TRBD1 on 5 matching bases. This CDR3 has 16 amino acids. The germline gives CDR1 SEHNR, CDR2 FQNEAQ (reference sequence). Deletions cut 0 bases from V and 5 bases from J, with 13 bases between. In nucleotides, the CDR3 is TGTGCCAGCAGCTTAGCCGCAGGGCTGCTTACCGGGGAGCTGTTTTTT. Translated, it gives CASSLAAGLLTGELFF.

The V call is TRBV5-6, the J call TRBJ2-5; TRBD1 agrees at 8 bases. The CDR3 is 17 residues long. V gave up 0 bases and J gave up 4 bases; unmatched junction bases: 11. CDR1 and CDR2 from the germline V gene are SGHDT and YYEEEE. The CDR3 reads CASSLADRGWLLETQYF. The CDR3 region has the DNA TGTGCCAGCAGCTTGGCAGACAGGGGCTGGCTATTAGAGACCCAGTACTTC.

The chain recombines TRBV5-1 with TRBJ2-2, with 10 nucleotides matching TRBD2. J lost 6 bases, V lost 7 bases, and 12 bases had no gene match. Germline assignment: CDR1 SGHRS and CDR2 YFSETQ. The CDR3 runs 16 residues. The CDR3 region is CASCPRGAGGAGELFF. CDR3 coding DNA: TGCGCCAGCTGCCCTAGAGGAGCGGGGGGGGCCGGGGAGCTGTTTTTT.

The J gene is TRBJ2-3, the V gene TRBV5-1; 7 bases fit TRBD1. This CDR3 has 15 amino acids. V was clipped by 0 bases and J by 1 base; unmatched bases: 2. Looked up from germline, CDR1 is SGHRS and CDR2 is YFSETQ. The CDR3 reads CASSLGQGGTDTQYF. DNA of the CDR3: TGCGCCAGCAGCTTGGGGCAGGGGGGCACAGATACGCAGTATTTT.

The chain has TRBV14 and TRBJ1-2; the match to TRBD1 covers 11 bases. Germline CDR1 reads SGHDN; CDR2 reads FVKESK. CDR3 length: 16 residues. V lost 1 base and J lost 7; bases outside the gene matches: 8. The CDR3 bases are TGTGCCAGCAGCCAAGCCGGGACAGGGGGAACTCTTGGCTACACCTTC. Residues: CASSQAGTGGTLGYTF. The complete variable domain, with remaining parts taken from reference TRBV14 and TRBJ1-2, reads EAGVTQFPSHSVIEKGQTVTLRCDPISGHDNLYWYRRVMGKEIKFLLHFVKESKQDESGMPNNRFLAERTGGTYSTLKVQPAELEDSGVYFCASSQAGTGGTLGYTFGSGTRLTVV.

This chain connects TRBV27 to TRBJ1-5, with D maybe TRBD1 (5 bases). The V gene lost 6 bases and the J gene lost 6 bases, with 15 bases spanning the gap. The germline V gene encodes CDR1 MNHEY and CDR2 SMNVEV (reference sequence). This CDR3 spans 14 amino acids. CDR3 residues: CASSNLGGGQPQHF. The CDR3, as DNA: TGTGCCAGCAGCAACCTCGGGGGGGGTCAGCCCCAGCATTTT.

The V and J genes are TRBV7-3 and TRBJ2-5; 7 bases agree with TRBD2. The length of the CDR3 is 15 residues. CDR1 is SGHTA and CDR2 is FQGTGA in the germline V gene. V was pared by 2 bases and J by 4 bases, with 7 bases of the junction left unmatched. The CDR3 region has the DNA TGTGCCAGCAGCTTACAGCGGGGTGATCGAGAGACCCAGTACTTC. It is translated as CASSLQRGDRETQYF.

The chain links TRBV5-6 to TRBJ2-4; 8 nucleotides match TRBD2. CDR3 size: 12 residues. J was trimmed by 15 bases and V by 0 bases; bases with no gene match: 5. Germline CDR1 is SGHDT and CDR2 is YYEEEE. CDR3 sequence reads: CASSLGSGVSYF. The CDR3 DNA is TGTGCCAGCAGCTTGGGTAGCGGGGTTTCGTACTTC.

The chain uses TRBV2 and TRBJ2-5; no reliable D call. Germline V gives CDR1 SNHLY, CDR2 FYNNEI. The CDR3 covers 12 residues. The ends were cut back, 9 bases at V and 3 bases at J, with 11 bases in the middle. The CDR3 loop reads CARRKQEETQYF. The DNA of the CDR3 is TGTGCCAGGAGGAAGCAGGAAGAGACCCAGTACTTC.

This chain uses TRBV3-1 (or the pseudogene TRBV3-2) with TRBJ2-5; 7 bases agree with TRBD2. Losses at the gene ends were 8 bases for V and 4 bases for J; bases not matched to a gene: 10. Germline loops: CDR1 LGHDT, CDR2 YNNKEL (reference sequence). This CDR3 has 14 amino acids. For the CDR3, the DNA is TGTGCCAGCGGGGGACTACCCCCGGGAGAGACCCAGTACTTC. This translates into CASGGLPPGETQYF.

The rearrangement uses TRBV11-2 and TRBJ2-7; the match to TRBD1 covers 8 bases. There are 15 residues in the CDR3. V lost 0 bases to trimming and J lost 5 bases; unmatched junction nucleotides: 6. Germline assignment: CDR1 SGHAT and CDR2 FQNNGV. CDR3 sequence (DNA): TGTGCCAGCAGCTTAGAAATCCAGGGGGCCCACGAGCAGTACGTC. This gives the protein CASSLEIQGAHEQYV.

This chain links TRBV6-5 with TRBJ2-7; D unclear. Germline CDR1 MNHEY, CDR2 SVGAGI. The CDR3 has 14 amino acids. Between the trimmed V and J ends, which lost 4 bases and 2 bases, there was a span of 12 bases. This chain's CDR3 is CASSSPDLPYEQYV. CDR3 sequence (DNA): TGTGCCAGCAGTTCCCCGGACCTACCCTACGAGCAGTACGTC.

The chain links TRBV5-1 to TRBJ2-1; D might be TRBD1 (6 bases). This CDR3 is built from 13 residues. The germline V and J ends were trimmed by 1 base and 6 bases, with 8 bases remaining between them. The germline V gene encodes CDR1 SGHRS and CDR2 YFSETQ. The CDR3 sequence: CASSLKQGNEQFF. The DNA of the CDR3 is TGCGCCAGCAGCTTGAAACAGGGCAATGAGCAGTTCTTC.

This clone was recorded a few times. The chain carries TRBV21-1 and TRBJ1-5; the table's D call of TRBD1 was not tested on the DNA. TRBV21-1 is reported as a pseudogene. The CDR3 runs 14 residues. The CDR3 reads CASSKTGKYQPQHF. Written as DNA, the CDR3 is TGTGCCAGCAGCAAGACAGGGAAATATCAGCCCCAGCATTTT.

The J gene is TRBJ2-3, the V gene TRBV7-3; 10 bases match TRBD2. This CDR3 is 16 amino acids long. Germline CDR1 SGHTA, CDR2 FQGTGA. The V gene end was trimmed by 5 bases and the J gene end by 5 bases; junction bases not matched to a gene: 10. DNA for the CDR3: TGTGCCAGCAGCCCTTATAGCGGGGGGCGAGGAGATACGCAGTATTTT. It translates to CASSPYSGGRGDTQYF.